Listed below are T cell receptor beta chains from one sample, sequenced in a study of T cell changes during pregnancy in multiple sclerosis. Sequencing used immunoSEQ multiplex PCR; TCRdb keeps in-frame clones, though not all of them. This sample has approximately 89,000 clones, with 94% found just once. Sequenced here: peripheral blood, sampled after pregnancy. All receptors come from a female donor in good health, enrolled as a control in a pregnancy study. CDR3s include the opening cysteine and the closing phenylalanine or tryptophan. D genes are given only for firm matches. Clone size appears in some rows only: once, few, many, or a class for an expanded clone.

d_call j_call v_call clone_size cdr3_nt cdr3_aa
TRBD1 TRBJ2-6 TRBV5-4 NA TGTGCCAGCAGGGGACAGGGGGGGTTGGGTGGGGCCAACGTCCTGACTTTC CASRGQGGLGGANVLTF
NA TRBJ2-5 TRBV2 NA TGTGCCAGCAGGTGGGCTCCAGGGAAAGAGACCCAGTACTTC CASRWAPGKETQYF
NA TRBJ2-3 TRBV6-1 NA TGTGCCAGCAGTATTCGACAGGACACGCAGTATTTT CASSIRQDTQYF
TRBD1 TRBJ2-7 TRBV5-8 NA TGTGCCAGCAGCTCCACCGGGACAGCCACCTACGAGCAGTACTTC CASSSTGTATYEQYF
TRBD2 TRBJ2-1 TRBV27 NA TGTGCCAGCACTCGCGGGGCTAGCGGGAACCACAATGAGCAGTTCTTC CASTRGASGNHNEQFF
NA TRBJ2-3 TRBV7-9 NA TGTGCCAGCAGCTTGCGGGGAGGGGGGGTCACAGATACGCAGTATTTT CASSLRGGGVTDTQYF
NA TRBJ2-2 TRBV7-2 NA TGTGCCAGCAGGCCCCGGCAGGCCAACTCCGGGGAGCTGTTTTTT CASRPRQANSGELFF
NA TRBJ1-1 TRBV28 NA TGTGCCAGCAGTCCCGGGCGAGGGTTGAACACTGAAGCTTTCTTT CASSPGRGLNTEAFF
TRBD1 TRBJ1-5 TRBV6-6 NA TGTGCCAGCAGTTACACAGGGGCGATACTCAATCAGCCCCAGCATTTT CASSYTGAILNQPQHF
TRBD2 TRBJ2-2 TRBV5-1 once TGCGCCAGCAGCTCTCGGTTGGGAGGGGACACCGGGGAGCTGTTTTTT CASSSRLGGDTGELFF
TRBD1 TRBJ2-7 TRBV6-5 NA TGTGCCAGCAGTTACCATCAGGGACAGGGGATGGAGCAGTACTTC CASSYHQGQGMEQYF
TRBD2 TRBJ2-5 TRBV25-1 NA TGTGCCAGCAGTGATACACTAGCGGGATTAGAGACCCAGTACTTC CASSDTLAGLETQYF
NA TRBJ2-3 TRBV5-1 NA TGCGCCAGCAGCTTGGTTCCGGGAACAGATACGCAGTATTTT CASSLVPGTDTQYF
NA TRBJ2-7 TRBV30 once TGTGCCTGGAGCGTACAGGGACCACACGAGCAGTACTTC CAWSVQGPHEQYF
TRBD2 TRBJ2-3 TRBV2 NA TGTGCCAGCACCCGGGAGGCTAGCACAGATACGCAGTATTTT CASTREASTDTQYF
TRBD1 TRBJ2-1 TRBV5-1 NA TGCGCCAGCAGCTTGATACGGGACAGGGGGCCCTTGGGCTCCTACAATGAGCAGTTCTTC CASSLIRDRGPLGSYNEQFF
NA TRBJ2-5 TRBV7-6 NA TGTGCCAGCAGTAACGGTCTCGGAGAGACCCAGTACTTC CASSNGLGETQYF
NA TRBJ2-1 TRBV28 NA TGTGCCAGCAGTTTGGCTATCGGAGGTGAGCAGTTCTTC CASSLAIGGEQFF
TRBD1 TRBJ1-2 TRBV10-1 NA TGCGCCAGCAGTGAGTCGAAGGGGGCGGGGCAGGGAGAAGACTATGGCTACACCTTC CASSESKGAGQGEDYGYTF
NA TRBJ2-2 TRBV9 NA TGTGCCAGCAGCTCGACAGGGAACACCGGGGAGCTGTTTTTT CASSSTGNTGELFF
TRBD2 TRBJ2-1 TRBV28 NA TGTGCCAGCACTACTAGCGGGTCATTTCCTAATGAGCAGTTCTTC CASTTSGSFPNEQFF
TRBD1 TRBJ1-4 TRBV7-9 NA TGTGCCAGCAGCTCAGGGACAGGGTTAGGGGAAAAACTGTTTTTT CASSSGTGLGEKLFF
NA TRBJ2-1 TRBV7-9 NA TGTGCCAGCAGCTCTAACAAACAGGGAAATGAGCAGTTCTTC CASSSNKQGNEQFF
TRBD2 TRBJ2-7 TRBV6-4 NA TGTGCCAGCAGTGCGATAGCGGGAGGTCCCGAGCAGTACTTC CASSAIAGGPEQYF
NA TRBJ2-7 TRBV29-1 NA TGCAGCGTGAGGGGGGGACACGCCTACGAGCAGTACTTC CSVRGGHAYEQYF
NA TRBJ2-7 TRBV4-1 NA TGCGCCAGCAGCCATAAGGGGCCAGCCCCGACCTACGAGCAGTACTTC CASSHKGPAPTYEQYF
NA TRBJ2-7 TRBV21-1 NA TGTGCCAGCAGCAAAGTCCGGGCAGGACTAGGGGAGCAGTACTTC CASSKVRAGLGEQYF
TRBD2 TRBJ2-3 TRBV28 NA TGTGCCAGCTTTACTAGCGGGAGGCAGGTAGATACGCAGTATTTT CASFTSGRQVDTQYF
TRBD2 TRBJ2-7 TRBV28 NA TGTGCCAGCAGAGGGACTAGCGGGGGGTACGAGCAGTACTTC CASRGTSGGYEQYF
TRBD2 TRBJ2-1 TRBV11-2 NA TGTGCCAGCAGCATCCTAGCGGGAGTGGACGAGCAGTTCTTC CASSILAGVDEQFF
NA TRBJ2-3 TRBV6-6 NA TGTGCCAGCAGCACAGGGACGGGAGATACGCAGTATTTT CASSTGTGDTQYF
TRBD1 TRBJ1-5 TRBV28 NA TGTGCCAGCAGTCGATATCTAGGACAGGGCAATCAGCCCCAGCATTTT CASSRYLGQGNQPQHF
TRBD1 TRBJ1-4 TRBV5-5 NA TGTGCCAGCAGCTCCACAGGGGGACCAACTAATGAAAAACTGTTTTTT CASSSTGGPTNEKLFF
NA TRBJ1-4 TRBV2 NA TGTGCCAGCAGTGAAGAGTCGGCAGGGTATGAAAAACTGTTTTTT CASSEESAGYEKLFF
NA TRBJ1-1 TRBV5-1 NA TGCGCCAGCAGCTCCTTACAGGGTAACACTGAAGCTTTCTTT CASSSLQGNTEAFF
NA TRBJ2-6 TRBV2 NA TGTGCCAGCAGTACCCGGGGCTCTGGGGCCAACGTCCTGACTTTC CASSTRGSGANVLTF
TRBD2 TRBJ2-7 TRBV6-1 NA TGTGCCAGCAGGATGGGACTAGCGGGAAGCGAGCAGTACTTC CASRMGLAGSEQYF
NA TRBJ2-5 TRBV28 NA TGTGCCAGCAGATCGGAGACCCAGTACTTC CASRSETQYF
NA TRBJ2-7 TRBV20-1 NA TGCAGTGCCTACGGGGATTACGAGCAGTACTTC CSAYGDYEQYF
TRBD2 TRBJ2-5 TRBV4-2 NA TGTGCCAGCAGCCTCTCTAGCGGGATAAAGACCCAGTACTTC CASSLSSGIKTQYF
TRBD1 TRBJ2-7 TRBV5-6 NA TGTGCCAGCAGCAACCGGGACAGGTTTTTCGGGGAGCAGTACTTC CASSNRDRFFGEQYF
NA TRBJ2-1 TRBV7-2 NA TGTGCCAGCAGCCCTATGGGTGGGAGGGGGTACAATGAGCAGTTCTTC CASSPMGGRGYNEQFF
TRBD2 TRBJ2-1 TRBV5-6 NA TGTGCCAGCAGCTGGGGGGCTGAGACTAGCGGGAGAGGGAATGAGCAGTTCTTC CASSWGAETSGRGNEQFF
TRBD1 TRBJ1-1 TRBV5-1 NA TGCGCCAGCAGCTTAGGCAGGGGGGAAGGAAACACTGAAGCTTTCTTT CASSLGRGEGNTEAFF
TRBD2 TRBJ2-1 TRBV16 NA TGTGCCAGCAGCCAATTGCGGGAGGGCTCCTACAATGAGCAGTTCTTC CASSQLREGSYNEQFF
TRBD2 TRBJ2-7 TRBV10-3 NA TGTGCCATCAGTGAGTCTACTAGCGGGGCCTACGAGCAGTACTTC CAISESTSGAYEQYF
NA TRBJ1-1 TRBV19 NA TGTGCCAGTAGTATTGGAGAGAACACTGAAGCTTTCTTT CASSIGENTEAFF
TRBD1 TRBJ1-4 TRBV27 NA TGTGCCAGCAGTCCGTGGACAGGGGGTCCAACTAATGAAAAACTGTTTTTT CASSPWTGGPTNEKLFF